This entry describes one TCR beta chain. Clones were read by immunoSEQ multiplex PCR, and TCRdb kept only the in-frame ones, dropping some. Of 85,000 to 100,000 clones in the sample, just over 90% are singletons; the top ten hold 8%. This record comes from a study of control samples from healthy donors and cancer patients. Trimming stripped 4 bases from V and 8 bases from J, with 15 bases between. The CDR3 extends over 15 amino acids. Germline-derived CDR1 and CDR2 are MGHRA and YSYEKL. This TCR derives from a man between 18 and 29 years old in good health. What was sequenced was blood. This chain uses TRBV4-1 with TRBJ1-6; no definite D call. The CDR3 DNA follows: TGCGCCAGCAGCCTAGCACTTCGCGCAGATTCACCCCTCCACTTT. Amino acids: CASSLALRADSPLHF.